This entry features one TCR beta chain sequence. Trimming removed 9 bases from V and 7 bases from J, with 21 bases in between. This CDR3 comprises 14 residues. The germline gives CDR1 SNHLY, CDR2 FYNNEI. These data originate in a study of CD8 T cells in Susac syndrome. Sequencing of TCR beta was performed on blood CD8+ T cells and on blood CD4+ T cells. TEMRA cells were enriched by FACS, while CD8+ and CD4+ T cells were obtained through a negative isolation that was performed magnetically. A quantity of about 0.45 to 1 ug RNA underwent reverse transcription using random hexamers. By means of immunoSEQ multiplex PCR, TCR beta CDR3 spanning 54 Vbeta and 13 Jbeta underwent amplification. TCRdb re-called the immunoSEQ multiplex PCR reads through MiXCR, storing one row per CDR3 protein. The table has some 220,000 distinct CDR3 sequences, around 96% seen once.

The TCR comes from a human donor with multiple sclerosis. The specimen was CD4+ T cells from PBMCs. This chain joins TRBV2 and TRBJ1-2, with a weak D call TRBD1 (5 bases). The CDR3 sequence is CARTSPLGVGGYTF. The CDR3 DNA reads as TGTGCCAGAACTTCCCCGTTGGGGGTCGGTGGCTACACCTTC. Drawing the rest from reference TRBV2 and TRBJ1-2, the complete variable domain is EPEVTQTPSHQVTQMGQEVILRCVPISNHLYFYWYRQILGQKVEFLVSFYNNEISEKSEIFDDQFSVERPDGSNFTLKIRSTKLEDSAMYFCARTSPLGVGGYTFGSGTRLTVV.